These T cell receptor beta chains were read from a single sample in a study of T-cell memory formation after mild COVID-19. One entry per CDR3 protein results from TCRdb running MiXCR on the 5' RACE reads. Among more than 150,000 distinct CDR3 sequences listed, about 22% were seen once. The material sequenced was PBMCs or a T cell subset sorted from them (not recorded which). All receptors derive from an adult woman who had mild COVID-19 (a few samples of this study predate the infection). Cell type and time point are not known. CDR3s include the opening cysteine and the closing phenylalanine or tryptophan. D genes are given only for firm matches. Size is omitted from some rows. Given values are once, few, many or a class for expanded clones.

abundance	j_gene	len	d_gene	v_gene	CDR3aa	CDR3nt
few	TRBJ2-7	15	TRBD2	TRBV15	CATSPPWGLLSEQYF	TGTGCCACCAGCCCTCCTTGGGGACTATTAAGCGAGCAGTACTTC
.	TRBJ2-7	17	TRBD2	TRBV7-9	CASSLGTSGSQAYEQYF	TGTGCCAGCAGCTTGGGGACTAGCGGGAGTCAGGCCTACGAGCAGTACTTC
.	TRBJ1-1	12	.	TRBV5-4	CASRTENTEAFF	TGTGCCAGCAGGACAGAGAACACTGAAGCTTTCTTT
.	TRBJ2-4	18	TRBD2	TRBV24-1	CATSDPPVPGGAKNIQYF	TGTGCCACCAGTGATCCACCCGTCCCGGGGGGAGCCAAAAACATTCAGTACTTC
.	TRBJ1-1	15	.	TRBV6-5	CASSYYGGLGTEAFF	TGTGCCAGCAGTTACTATGGGGGGCTGGGCACTGAAGCTTTCTTT
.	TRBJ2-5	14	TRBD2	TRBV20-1	CSARRTSGSETQYF	TGCAGTGCTAGGAGGACTAGCGGGTCAGAGACCCAGTACTTC
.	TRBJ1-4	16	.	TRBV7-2	CASSPGYALANEKLFF	TGTGCCAGCAGCCCCGGTTACGCGCTCGCTAATGAAAAACTGTTTTTT
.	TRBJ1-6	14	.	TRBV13	CASSLGGSNSPLHF	TGTGCCAGCAGCTTAGGAGGATCTAATTCACCCCTCCACTTT
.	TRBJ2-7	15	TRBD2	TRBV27	CASSYRFGTSYEQYF	TGTGCCAGCAGTTACCGATTCGGGACTAGCTACGAGCAGTACTTC
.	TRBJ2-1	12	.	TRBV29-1	CSVPRYNGEQFF	TGCAGCGTTCCAAGATACAATGGAGAGCAGTTCTTC
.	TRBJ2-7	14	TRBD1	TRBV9	CASSVGTGDYEQYF	TGTGCCAGCAGCGTAGGGACAGGAGATTACGAGCAGTACTTC
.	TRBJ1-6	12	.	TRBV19	CASSPKGSPLHF	TGTGCCAGTAGTCCGAAAGGATCACCCCTCCACTTT
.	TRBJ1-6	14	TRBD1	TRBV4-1	CASSPGTVNSPLHF	TGCGCCAGCAGCCCCGGGACAGTCAATTCACCCCTCCACTTT
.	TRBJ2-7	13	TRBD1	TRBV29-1	CSVTGQVSYEQYF	TGCAGCGTGACCGGACAGGTCTCCTACGAGCAGTACTTC
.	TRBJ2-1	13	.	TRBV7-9	CASGGGAGEEQFF	TGTGCCAGCGGTGGGGGAGCAGGGGAAGAGCAGTTCTTC
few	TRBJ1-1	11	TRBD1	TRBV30	CAWGTVTEAFF	TGTGCCTGGGGGACAGTTACTGAAGCTTTCTTT
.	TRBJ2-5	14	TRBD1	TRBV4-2	CASSADRGPETQYF	TGTGCCAGCAGCGCGGACAGGGGGCCGGAGACCCAGTACTTC